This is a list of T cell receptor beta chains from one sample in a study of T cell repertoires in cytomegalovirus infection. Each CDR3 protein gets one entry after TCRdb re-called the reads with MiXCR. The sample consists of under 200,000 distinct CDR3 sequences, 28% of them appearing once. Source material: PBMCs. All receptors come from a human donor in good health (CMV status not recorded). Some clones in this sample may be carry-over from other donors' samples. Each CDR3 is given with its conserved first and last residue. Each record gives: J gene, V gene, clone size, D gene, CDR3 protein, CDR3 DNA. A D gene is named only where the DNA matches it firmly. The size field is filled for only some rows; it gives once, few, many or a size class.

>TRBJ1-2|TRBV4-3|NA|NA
CASSQGSGGRAGGYTF
TGCGCCAGCAGCCAAGGATCGGGGGGGCGCGCGGGAGGCTACACCTTC
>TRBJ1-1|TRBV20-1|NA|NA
CRPGGVNTEAFF
TGCAGGCCCGGGGGTGTGAACACTGAAGCTTTCTTT
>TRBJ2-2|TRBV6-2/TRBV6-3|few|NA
CASLRTDLDTGELFF
TGTGCCAGCTTAAGGACGGATTTGGACACCGGGGAGCTGTTTTTT
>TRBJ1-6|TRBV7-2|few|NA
CASSSRGGFRPLHF
TGTGCCAGCAGCTCCCGAGGGGGATTCAGACCCCTCCACTTT
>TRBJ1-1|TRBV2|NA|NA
CASSPLAQNTEAFF
TGTGCCAGCAGCCCCCTGGCCCAGAACACTGAAGCTTTCTTT
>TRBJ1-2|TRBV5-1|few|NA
CASSLGSAHGYTF
TGCGCCAGCAGCCTAGGATCGGCCCATGGCTACACCTTC
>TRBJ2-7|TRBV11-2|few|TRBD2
CASSPRLAGPLWDEQYF
TGTGCCAGCAGCCCCCGACTAGCGGGACCACTATGGGACGAGCAGTACTTC
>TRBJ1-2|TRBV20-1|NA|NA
CSANAGLVGYTF
TGCAGTGCCAACGCGGGGTTGGTTGGCTACACCTTC
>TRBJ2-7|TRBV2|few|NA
CASSYRARVSYEQYF
TGTGCCAGCAGTTACCGGGCTCGGGTCTCCTACGAGCAGTACTTC
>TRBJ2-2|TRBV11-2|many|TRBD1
CASSSGQFANTGELFF
TGTGCCAGCAGCTCGGGACAGTTCGCGAACACCGGGGAGCTGTTTTTT
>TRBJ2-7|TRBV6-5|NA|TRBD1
CASSGDRGISSYEQYF
TGTGCCAGCAGTGGCGACAGGGGTATCAGCTCCTACGAGCAGTACTTC
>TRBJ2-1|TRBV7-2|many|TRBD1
CASSLARQGNYNEQFF
TGTGCCAGCAGCCTAGCTAGACAGGGTAATTACAATGAGCAGTTCTTC
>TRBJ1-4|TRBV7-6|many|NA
CASSLGSRDEKLFF
TGTGCCAGCAGCTTAGGAAGCAGGGACGAAAAACTGTTTTTT
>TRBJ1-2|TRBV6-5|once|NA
CASSRGQLGIYGYTF
TGTGCCAGCAGCAGAGGACAGTTGGGGATCTATGGCTACACCTTC
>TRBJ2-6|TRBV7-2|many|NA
CASSFPGAGANVLTF
TGTGCCAGCAGCTTCCCAGGGGCTGGGGCCAACGTCCTGACTTTC
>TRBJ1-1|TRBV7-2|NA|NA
CASSSTAGTEAFF
TGTGCCAGCAGCTCCACAGCGGGCACTGAAGCTTTCTTT
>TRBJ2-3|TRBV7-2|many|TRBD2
CASSLVRPPGGSDTQYF
TGTGCCAGCAGCTTAGTCCGACCCCCGGGGGGTTCAGATACGCAGTATTTT
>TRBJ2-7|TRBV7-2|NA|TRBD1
CASSPEGQGFNEQYF
TGTGCCAGCAGCCCGGAGGGACAGGGGTTCAACGAGCAGTACTTC
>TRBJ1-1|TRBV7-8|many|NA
CASSFQTIGEAFF
TGTGCCAGCAGCTTTCAGACAATCGGCGAAGCTTTCTTT
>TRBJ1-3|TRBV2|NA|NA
CASSEPRAGNTIYF
TGTGCCAGCAGTGAACCCAGGGCCGGTAACACCATATATTTT
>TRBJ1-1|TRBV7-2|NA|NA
CASSDNVNTEAFF
TGTGCCAGCAGCGATAATGTGAACACTGAAGCTTTCTTT
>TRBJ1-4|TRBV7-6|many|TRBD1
CASSLKKDRVELFF
TGTGCCAGCAGCTTAAAAAAGGACAGGGTGGAACTGTTTTTT
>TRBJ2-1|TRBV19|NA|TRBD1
CASWDRGRSNEQFF
TGTGCCAGCTGGGACAGGGGGCGAAGCAATGAGCAGTTCTTC
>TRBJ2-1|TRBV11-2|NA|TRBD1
CASSLGYGTGEDEQFF
TGTGCCAGCAGCTTAGGGTACGGGACAGGGGAAGATGAGCAGTTCTTC
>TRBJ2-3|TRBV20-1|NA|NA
CSASLRETPDTQYF
TGCAGTGCTAGCCTGAGGGAGACACCAGATACGCAGTATTTT
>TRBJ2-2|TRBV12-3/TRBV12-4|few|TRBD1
CATSQGAPNTGELFF
TGTGCCACTTCACAGGGGGCCCCGAACACCGGGGAGCTGTTTTTT
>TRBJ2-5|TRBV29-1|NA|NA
CSVEEEGETQYF
TGCAGCGTTGAAGAAGAAGGAGAGACCCAGTACTTC
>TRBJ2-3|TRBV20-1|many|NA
CSARDRGDPDTQYF
TGCAGTGCTAGAGATAGAGGGGACCCAGATACGCAGTATTTT
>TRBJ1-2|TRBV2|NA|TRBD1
CASTPQGVNYGYTF
TGTGCCAGCACCCCCCAGGGGGTAAACTATGGCTACACCTTC
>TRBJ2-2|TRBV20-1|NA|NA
CSARPALWEKTGELFF
TGCAGTGCTAGACCCGCCCTCTGGGAAAAAACCGGGGAGCTGTTTTTT
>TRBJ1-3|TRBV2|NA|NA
CASSETVTGNTIYF
TGTGCCAGCAGTGAGACGGTGACTGGAAACACCATATATTTT
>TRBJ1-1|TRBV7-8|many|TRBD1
CASSTGQGSMNTEAFF
TGTGCCAGCAGCACCGGACAGGGGAGCATGAACACTGAAGCTTTCTTT
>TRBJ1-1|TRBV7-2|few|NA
CASSLAALAPEAFF
TGTGCCAGCAGCTTAGCGGCCTTGGCCCCTGAAGCTTTCTTT
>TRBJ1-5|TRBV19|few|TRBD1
CASLPRGQGQPQHF
TGTGCCAGTCTTCCCAGGGGGCAAGGACAGCCCCAGCATTTT
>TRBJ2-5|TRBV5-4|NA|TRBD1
CASSLEVGGEETQYF
TGTGCCAGCAGCTTGGAGGTAGGGGGCGAAGAGACCCAGTACTTC